Each of the 14 T cell receptor beta chains below was sequenced from the same sample in a study of beta chain features in type 1 diabetes. General study points: People with Type 1 diabetes carried modestly yet significantly shorter TCRB CDR3s in all four CD4+ subsets.

Expressed TCRB transcripts were sequenced, since all the RNA that had been isolated was reverse transcribed. Sequencing was performed with immunoSEQ multiplex PCR; in TCRdb, only in-frame clones are kept and a portion is missing. Among 300,000 or so clones listed, roughly 9% were seen once. These receptors' targets are unknown. Sequencing input: central memory CD4+ T cells from blood. All receptors derive from a man aged 30 to 45 with type 1 diabetes.

For this clone: Other DNA sequences in the same sample also yield this CDR3. The V gene is TRBV20-1, the J gene TRBJ2-5, with D tentatively TRBD2 (5 bases). The CDR3 is 11 amino acids. The germline gives CDR1 DFQATT, CDR2 SNEGSKA (reference sequence). With 3 bases removed from V and 3 bases from J, the gap between germline ends came to 5 bases. The CDR3 DNA reads TGCAGTGCTAGCGGGAAAGAGACCCAGTACTTC. Translating it yields CSASGKETQYF.

The chain links TRBV12-5 to TRBJ2-7; 8 nucleotides match TRBD1. The V gene's germline CDR1 is LGHNT and CDR2 FRNRAP. V gave up 6 bases and J gave up 2 bases; unmatched junction bases: 9. The CDR3 has 15 amino acids. This CDR3 is CASGDDRGVPYEQYF. In DNA, the CDR3 is TGTGCTAGTGGCGACGACAGGGGTGTACCCTACGAGCAGTACTTC.

The chain couples TRBV4-3 to TRBJ1-1; 9 bases line up with TRBD1. From germline, CDR1 is LGHNA and CDR2 YSLEER. The V and J ends lost 0 bases and 12 bases, in that order; junction bases with no gene match: 5. CDR3 length equals 13 residues. As DNA, the CDR3 is TGCGCCAGCAGCCAAGATCTCGACAGGGGGACTTTCTTT. It specifies CASSQDLDRGTFF.

This clone turned up a few times. This chain joins TRBV7-8 and TRBJ2-7; D is ambiguous. This CDR3 has 13 residues. Between the trimmed V and J ends, which lost 1 base and 7 bases, there was a span of 11 bases. Looked up from germline, CDR1 is SGHVS and CDR2 is FQNEAQ. This CDR3 reads CASSLVSAPEQYF. CDR3 sequence (DNA): TGTGCCAGCAGCTTAGTTTCAGCGCCGGAGCAGTACTTC. Combining the CDR3 with reference TRBV7-8 and TRBJ2-7 gives the whole variable domain GAGVSQSPRYKVAKRGQDVALRCDPISGHVSLFWYQQALGQGPEFLTYFQNEAQLDKSGLPSDRFFAERPEGSVSTLKIQRTQQEDSAVYLCASSLVSAPEQYFGPGTRLTVT.

The chain carries TRBV28 and TRBJ1-2; D ambiguous. The germline gives CDR1 MDHEN, CDR2 SYDVKM. CDR3 length: 12 amino acids. V was clipped by 2 bases and J by 7 bases, with 8 bases between them. CDR3 in amino acids: CASSLERVGYTF. In DNA, the CDR3 is TGTGCCAGCAGTTTAGAACGGGTTGGCTACACCTTC.

The chain joins TRBV12-5 to TRBJ2-5; D perhaps matches TRBD1 (7 bases). This CDR3 region has 12 residues. Germline-derived CDR1 and CDR2 are LGHNT and FRNRAP. The V and J ends lost 6 bases and 9 bases respectively, with 14 bases between them. DNA of the CDR3: TGTGCTAGTGGGGCCCAGGGGGGCGCCCAGTACTTC. Protein sequence: CASGAQGGAQYF.

For this clone: This specimen includes other DNA sequences encoding the same CDR3. The chain links TRBV2 to TRBJ2-7; D may be TRBD1 or TRBD2 (5 bases each). The V end lost 4 bases, the J end lost 4 bases, and 8 bases lay between the germline ends. The germline V gene encodes CDR1 SNHLY and CDR2 FYNNEI. This CDR3 has 12 amino acids. In DNA form, the CDR3 reads TGTGCCAGCAGTGGGGACGGGTACGAGCAGTACTTC. It translates to CASSGDGYEQYF.

The table lists this clone with a few counts. The chain carries TRBV14 and TRBJ1-2; D unclear. The CDR3 length is 13 residues. From germline, CDR1 is SGHDN and CDR2 FVKESK. Trimming removed 0 bases from V and 8 bases from J, with 10 bases in between. CDR3 in amino acids: CASSQDRRIGYTF. The CDR3, as DNA: TGTGCCAGCAGCCAAGATCGACGGATCGGCTACACCTTC.

The chain employs TRBV7-9 and TRBJ1-5; TRBD1 is a possible D gene (5 bases). The CDR3 runs 14 residues. The V gene's germline CDR1 is SEHNR and CDR2 FQNEAQ (reference sequence). Trimming removed 5 bases from V and 7 bases from J, with 15 bases in between. The chain's CDR3 is CASSPSRDPQPQHF. The CDR3 DNA reads TGTGCCAGCAGCCCTTCCCGGGACCCCCAGCCCCAGCATTTT.

This clone was detected only a few times. The gene calls are TRBV10-3 and TRBJ2-3; D gene uncertain. This CDR3 has 12 amino acids. V gave up 10 bases and J gave up 0 bases, with 8 bases separating them. Germline V CDR1 and CDR2: ENHRY, SYGVKD. The CDR3 coding sequence is TGTGCCACCTCCGTGAGCACAGATACGCAGTATTTT. It is translated as CATSVSTDTQYF.

In this sample, this clone turned up a few times. The V call is TRBV28, the J call TRBJ1-1; D ambiguous. The germline V and J ends were trimmed by 8 bases and 2 bases, with 12 bases remaining between them. The CDR3 sequence is 13 residues long. CDR1 and CDR2 (germline): MDHEN, SYDVKM. The DNA for the CDR3 is TGTGCCAGCGCCACCACAGTTAACACTGAAGCTTTCTTT. It yields the protein CASATTVNTEAFF.

The rearrangement links TRBV9 to TRBJ1-2, with D possibly matching TRBD1 (5 bases). V was trimmed by 0 bases and J by 3 bases, leaving 18 bases between them. This CDR3 has 17 amino acids. Germline V gives CDR1 SGDLS, CDR2 YYNGEE. CDR3 nucleotide sequence: TGTGCCAGCAGCGTAGTACCTGGGACCGGGGAGTACTATGGCTACACCTTC. Translation: CASSVVPGTGEYYGYTF.

This clone was picked up a small number of times. The rearrangement uses TRBV4-1 and TRBJ2-3; D possibly uses TRBD1 or TRBD2 (6 bases each). Germline V gene lookup returns CDR1 MGHRA and CDR2 YSYEKL. V shed 1 base and J shed 3 bases, with 14 bases lying between them. The CDR3 is 16 amino acids. CDR3 DNA sequence: TGCGCCAGCAGCCAAGGCAGACGAGGGGGGACAGATACGCAGTATTTT. Amino acids: CASSQGRRGGTDTQYF.

The chain combines TRBV9 with TRBJ1-1; a weak D match, TRBD1 (6 bases). V lost 3 bases and J lost 5, with 11 bases in between. CDR3 length: 13 residues. The V gene's germline CDR1 is SGDLS and CDR2 YYNGEE. CDR3 nucleotides: TGTGCCAGCAGCGAGGGGACACGGACTGAAGCTTTCTTT. This encodes CASSEGTRTEAFF.